This T cell receptor beta chain was observed in a study of technical replicates of blood from a few donors (dated by TCRdb to the late 2010s). This clone is identified as medium-sized (0.01 to 0.1%). This receptor's antigen is unknown. Per-base quality was not reported, and no clone a single base away is much larger than it. CDR1 is given as SEHNR and CDR2 as FQNEAQ, both from the germline V gene (reference sequence). After removal of 4 bases from V and 4 bases from J, the junction retains 4 bases not matched to a gene. Taken from cysteine to phenylalanine, the CDR3 has 14 residues. Only the CDR3 portion is preserved as DNA: 42 bases, with reading frame beginning at the first base. The protocol used for the library was the immunoSEQ multiplex PCR assay. TCRdb holds this immuneACCESS table with in-frame rearrangements only. Some clones are missing; in checked studies, unresolved V genes explain under half, and the rest has no known cause. This sample gives tens of thousands of clones in total; roughly 86% of them show up just once. The top ten clonotypes cover roughly 4.6% of the sample.

Recombination joined TRBV7-9 with TRBJ1-3, with TRBD1 identical over 7 junction bases. This clonotype originated in a human donor in good health. Some clones in this sample may be carry-over from other donors' samples. What was sequenced was PBMCs. The sequenced DNA is TGTGCCAGCAGCTGGGGACAGACGGGAAACACCATATATTTT. Its protein is CASSWGQTGNTIYF.